The next 2 T cell receptor beta chains were all read from a single sample in a study of T cell changes during pregnancy in multiple sclerosis. Assay used: immunoSEQ multiplex PCR; TCRdb lists only in-frame clones, some missing. The table has around 68,000 clones, 75% to 95% seen once. Sample: peripheral blood, taken after pregnancy. Source of these receptors: a female donor in good health, enrolled as a control in a pregnancy study.

Here the CDR3 DNA reads TGTGCCAGCAGCTTGGCCGGGGACTCCTACGAGCAGTACTTC. This encodes CASSLAGDSYEQYF. V gene TRBV5-4 combines with J gene TRBJ2-7; a possible D gene is TRBD2 (5 bases). The CDR3 runs 14 residues. Trimming pared 0 bases from V and 0 bases from J, leaving 7 bases between. CDR1 and CDR2 (germline): SGHNT, YYREEE (reference sequence).

The gene calls are TRBV28 and TRBJ1-2, with D possibly TRBD1 on 6 matching bases. Deletions cut 3 bases from V and 5 bases from J, with 16 bases between. CDR3 length: 15 amino acids. Germline CDR1 and CDR2: MDHEN and SYDVKM. The CDR3 sequence: CASSFRGAAGYGYTF. CDR3 DNA: TGTGCCAGCAGTTTTCGGGGGGCGGCCGGGTATGGCTACACCTTC.